The rows below give T cell receptor beta chains drawn from one sample of a study of cytomegalovirus exposure and HLA in healthy donors. The assay was immunoSEQ multiplex PCR, and TCRdb's table has in-frame clones only and misses some. Here the sample spans under 200,000 clones, roughly two thirds being singletons. The sequencing sample was made of PBMCs. The receptors were gathered from a woman aged 40 to 55 in good health and CMV-seropositive. The CDR3 runs from the conserved cysteine through the conserved F or W. A D gene is named only where the DNA matches it firmly. Clone size is not always given. Where it is, it says once, few, many or a class for expanded clones.

size: -; J: TRBJ2-5; D: TRBD2; V: TRBV5-1; CDR3: CASSRNPTSGQETQYF; DNA: TGCGCCAGCAGCCGAAACCCCACTAGCGGCCAAGAGACCCAGTACTTC
size: few; J: TRBJ2-3; D: TRBD1; V: TRBV11-3; CDR3: CASSPGQGAGDTQYF; DNA: TGTGCCAGCAGCCCAGGACAGGGGGCGGGAGATACGCAGTATTTT
size: -; J: TRBJ2-2; D: TRBD2; V: TRBV6-7; CDR3: CASSYLWGGCTGELFF; DNA: TGTGCCAGCAGTTATCTATGGGGAGGGTGCACCGGGGAGCTGTTTTTT
size: -; J: TRBJ1-3; D: TRBD1; V: TRBV7-9; CDR3: CASSLAGQSGNTIYF; DNA: TGTGCCAGCAGCTTAGCGGGACAGTCTGGAAACACCATATATTTT
size: -; J: TRBJ2-1; D: -; V: TRBV7-2; CDR3: CASSSSGLSYNEQFF; DNA: TGTGCCAGCAGCAGTAGCGGCCTCTCCTACAATGAGCAGTTCTTC
size: -; J: TRBJ2-2; D: -; V: TRBV19; CDR3: CASSTLANTGELFF; DNA: TGTGCCAGTAGTACACTAGCGAACACCGGGGAGCTGTTTTTT
size: -; J: TRBJ2-2; D: -; V: TRBV4-1; CDR3: CASSREWRQTNTGELFF; DNA: TGCGCCAGCAGCCGCGAATGGAGACAGACAAACACCGGGGAGCTGTTTTTT
size: -; J: TRBJ2-7; D: TRBD1; V: TRBV5-4; CDR3: CASTQSGTGGYEQYF; DNA: TGTGCCAGCACCCAATCCGGGACAGGGGGCTACGAGCAGTACTTC
size: -; J: TRBJ2-5; D: -; V: TRBV7-6; CDR3: CASSLSPGETQYF; DNA: TGTGCCAGCAGCTTAAGTCCCGGGGAGACCCAGTACTTC
size: few; J: TRBJ2-5; D: -; V: TRBV29-1; CDR3: CSARLVPQETQYF; DNA: TGCAGCGCAAGACTAGTTCCCCAAGAGACCCAGTACTTC
size: -; J: TRBJ1-5; D: -; V: TRBV6-5; CDR3: CASQRSGGVIWPQHF; DNA: TGTGCCAGCCAACGGAGCGGGGGGGTGATTTGGCCCCAGCATTTT
size: -; J: TRBJ2-3; D: -; V: TRBV5-4; CDR3: CASSLGEGGTDTQYF; DNA: TGTGCCAGCAGCTTGGGGGAAGGGGGCACAGATACGCAGTATTTT
size: -; J: TRBJ2-3; D: -; V: TRBV5-1; CDR3: CASSLEAGNRDTQYF; DNA: TGCGCCAGCAGCTTGGAAGCCGGGAATCGAGATACGCAGTATTTT
size: once; J: TRBJ1-1; D: -; V: TRBV7-3; CDR3: CASSPAEGEAFF; DNA: TGTGCCAGCAGCCCCGCTGAGGGTGAAGCTTTCTTT
size: -; J: TRBJ2-7; D: -; V: TRBV10-3; CDR3: CANAREPYEQYF; DNA: TGTGCCAACGCCCGGGAGCCCTACGAGCAGTACTTC
size: -; J: TRBJ2-7; D: -; V: TRBV13; CDR3: CASSFRDWAYEQYF; DNA: TGTGCCAGCAGCTTCCGGGACTGGGCCTACGAGCAGTACTTC
size: -; J: TRBJ2-7; D: -; V: TRBV18; CDR3: CASSRGVAEAYEQYF; DNA: TGTGCCAGCTCACGAGGTGTGGCGGAAGCCTACGAGCAGTACTTC
size: once; J: TRBJ2-3; D: TRBD1; V: TRBV14; CDR3: CASSLGTGTSTDTQYF; DNA: TGTGCCAGCAGCCTGGGGACAGGGACTAGCACAGATACGCAGTATTTT
size: -; J: TRBJ1-5; D: -; V: TRBV2; CDR3: CASSETGINQPQHF; DNA: TGTGCCAGCAGTGAAACAGGGATCAATCAGCCCCAGCATTTT
size: -; J: TRBJ1-5; D: -; V: TRBV9; CDR3: CASSFEGGNQPQHF; DNA: TGTGCCAGCAGTTTTGAGGGGGGCAATCAGCCCCAGCATTTT
size: -; J: TRBJ2-2; D: TRBD2; V: TRBV28; CDR3: CASSPRGLAETGELFF; DNA: TGTGCCAGCAGCCCCCGAGGACTAGCGGAGACCGGGGAGCTGTTTTTT
size: once; J: TRBJ1-3; D: -; V: TRBV7-9; CDR3: CASSYRTAGNTIYF; DNA: TGTGCCAGCAGCTACCGGACAGCCGGAAACACCATATATTTT
size: -; J: TRBJ1-2; D: -; V: TRBV28; CDR3: CASSSGIYGYTF; DNA: TGTGCCAGCAGTTCCGGTATCTATGGCTACACCTTC
size: -; J: TRBJ2-7; D: TRBD1; V: TRBV6-1; CDR3: CASSEPGQITYEQYF; DNA: TGTGCCAGCAGTGAACCGGGACAGATAACCTACGAGCAGTACTTC
size: -; J: TRBJ2-1; D: TRBD2; V: TRBV27; CDR3: CASRTRPGLAGINEQFF; DNA: TGTGCCAGCAGGACTAGACCGGGACTAGCGGGAATTAATGAGCAGTTCTTC
size: few; J: TRBJ2-3; D: -; V: TRBV6-4; CDR3: CASSATKGTDTQYF; DNA: TGTGCCAGCAGTGCCACTAAAGGTACAGATACGCAGTATTTT
size: -; J: TRBJ1-1; D: -; V: TRBV29-1; CDR3: CSVEVSAMNTEAFF; DNA: TGCAGCGTTGAAGTCTCAGCGATGAACACTGAAGCTTTCTTT
size: -; J: TRBJ1-3; D: -; V: TRBV7-9; CDR3: CASSPREDLGNTIYF; DNA: TGTGCCAGCAGCCCCCGGGAGGACCTTGGAAACACCATATATTTT
size: few; J: TRBJ2-2; D: TRBD2; V: TRBV28; CDR3: CASAIAGGTTNTGELFF; DNA: TGTGCCAGCGCGATAGCGGGAGGGACAACGAACACCGGGGAGCTGTTTTTT
size: -; J: TRBJ2-3; D: TRBD2; V: TRBV6-6; CDR3: CASHRTRGGLKDTQYF; DNA: TGTGCCAGCCACCGGACCCGGGGGGGCCTGAAAGATACGCAGTATTTT
size: few; J: TRBJ2-7; D: -; V: TRBV7-2; CDR3: CASSTQEDSSEQYF; DNA: TGTGCCAGCAGCACTCAAGAGGACAGTTCCGAGCAGTACTTC
size: -; J: TRBJ2-3; D: TRBD2; V: TRBV4-1; CDR3: CASSQGGGGGVGDTQYF; DNA: TGCGCCAGCAGCCAAGGGGGGGGTGGGGGGGTTGGAGATACGCAGTATTTT
size: once; J: TRBJ2-3; D: TRBD2; V: TRBV4-1; CDR3: CASSQGSGVTDTQYF; DNA: TGCGCCAGCAGCCAAGGTAGCGGGGTCACAGATACGCAGTATTTT
size: few; J: TRBJ1-4; D: TRBD1; V: TRBV5-1; CDR3: CASSTQGDTNEKLFF; DNA: TGCGCCAGCAGCACACAGGGGGATACTAATGAAAAACTGTTTTTT
size: few; J: TRBJ2-2; D: -; V: TRBV19; CDR3: CASNYRDTGELFF; DNA: TGTGCCAGTAACTACAGGGACACCGGGGAGCTGTTTTTT
size: -; J: TRBJ2-2; D: -; V: TRBV29-1; CDR3: CSVETTLNTGELFF; DNA: TGCAGCGTTGAGACAACTCTGAACACCGGGGAGCTGTTTTTT
size: few; J: TRBJ2-7; D: TRBD1; V: TRBV10-3; CDR3: CAISEGQDLREQYF; DNA: TGTGCCATCAGTGAAGGACAGGATCTACGAGAGCAGTACTTC
size: -; J: TRBJ2-7; D: TRBD1; V: TRBV28; CDR3: CASGDRASYEQYF; DNA: TGTGCCAGCGGGGACAGGGCTTCCTACGAGCAGTACTTC
size: -; J: TRBJ2-7; D: TRBD2; V: TRBV9; CDR3: CASSKGRLAGSYEQYF; DNA: TGTGCCAGCAGCAAGGGGCGGCTAGCGGGATCCTACGAGCAGTACTTC